This record covers a single T cell receptor beta chain. What it binds is unknown. These data are taken from a study of post-analysis software for immune sequencing data. Findings of the study overall: With TRBV5-6, TRBV5-1 and TRBV20-1 included, about 5 TRBV segments were more frequent in patients than in controls.

The CDR3 length is 17 residues. V was pared by 6 bases and J by 0 bases, with 18 bases between. TCR beta cDNA libraries included unique molecular identifiers. In TCRdb, the PCR reads were re-called with MiXCR into one record per CDR3 protein. The table shows 650,000 to 900,000 distinct CDR3 sequences, with 46% occurring only once. The receptor was isolated from a girl aged 10 to 17 with multiple sclerosis. Sequencing input: blood. The gene calls are TRBV12-3 or TRBV12-4 and TRBJ2-4; no clear D gene. CDR3 in DNA: TGTGCCAGCAGGGTAGGAGACGGATCCATAGCCAAAAACATTCAGTACTTC. This encodes CASRVGDGSIAKNIQYF.